This paragraph covers one T cell receptor (beta chain) sequence. The antigen it recognizes is unknown. Base qualities are not provided; no much larger clone lies one nucleotide away. To demonstrate the VDJtools post-analysis software, TCR beta repertoires were profiled from the peripheral blood of some 12 young patients with multiple sclerosis. The multiple sclerosis patients were children and adolescents between roughly 6 and 16 years of age. This record comes from a study of post-analysis software for immune sequencing data (dated by TCRdb to the mid-2010s). Study-level background: Disease courses on record covered relapsing-remitting, secondary progressive and progressive-relapsing multiple sclerosis, though some patients had no subtype annotation. The multiple sclerosis patient repertoires were compared with about a dozen previously published healthy control repertoires from donors aged 6 to 25 years. A subset of samples was prepared in parallel using single-end sample barcoding, then pooled and co-amplified after Illumina adapter ligation. General study outcomes and caveats: Direct clustering with F measure revealed strong co-clustering of samples prepared in the same batch, which led to a batch-effect correction. Roughly 5 TRBV segments, including TRBV5-6, TRBV5-1 and TRBV20-1, were significantly more frequent in patients than controls. The control group was slightly older than the multiple sclerosis patient group. Compared with controls, multiple sclerosis patients had significantly lower normalized Chao1 diversity, a finding suggesting substantial peripheral T-cell clonal expansion.

Taken from cysteine to phenylalanine, the CDR3 has 14 residues. Kept here is only the CDR3 DNA, which spans 42 bases and is read in frame from base 1. V is pared back by 0 bases and J by 6 bases, with 11 bases lying between the germline termini. As encoded in the germline V gene (reference sequence), CDR1 is SEHNR while CDR2 is FQNEAQ. Library preparation employed PCR. The instrument given in TCRdb is Illumina HiSeq 2500. Unique molecular identifiers were incorporated into TCR beta cDNA libraries to reduce PCR and sequencing biases. Some 500,000 cDNA molecules were obtained per 1 to 10 million input T cells, so each molecule approximated one T cell. Patient libraries were prepared and sequenced with the same protocol used for the earlier healthy control dataset. Samples belonging to the same batch were prepared together, multiplexed and sequenced on a shared HiSeq lane. The study's processing was this. MIGEC handled the raw barcoded reads, throwing out single-read molecular identifier groups before consensus assembly and CDR3 extraction. VDJtools was used for post-analysis of the clonotype tables, with diversity normalized by down-sampling every dataset to the smallest sample size. Repertoire overlap clustering matched CDR3 amino acid but not nucleotide sequences to correct batch-related cross-sample contamination. TCRdb reanalyzed the raw reads on its own, using fastp at Q25 for trimming and MiXCR for clone calling, and kept in-frame beta chains. Each record represents a unique CDR3 protein, reported with the most common genes and DNA among its rows. TCRdb's processing, not the authors' own work, is the source of the V and J calls. The sample records about 810,000 distinct CDR3 sequences, about 50% of which are singletons. The ten largest clones represent 4.6% of the sample.

The V gene is TRBV7-9 and the J gene is TRBJ1-2; the D gene cannot be named for sure. What was sequenced was blood. This TCR was recovered from a girl aged 10-17 years with multiple sclerosis. The DNA is TGTGCCAGCAGCTTAGCGCTTTCGGGGAATGGCTACACCTTC. Translation gives CASSLALSGNGYTF.